This is a list of T cell receptor beta chains from one sample in a study of T cell changes during pregnancy in multiple sclerosis. Method: immunoSEQ multiplex PCR; TCRdb's copy keeps in-frame clones and lacks some. The sample carries 34,000 or so clones, about nine tenths recorded once. The source was CD8+ T cells from peripheral blood mononuclear cells, collected in the first trimester of pregnancy. The receptors were gathered from a female donor with multiple sclerosis, enrolled in a pregnancy study. Each CDR3 is given with its conserved first and last residue. Size values are once, few and many counts, or a class for expanded clones, and some rows have none.

v_call | clone_size | cdr3_aa
TRBV18 | . | CASSPPLEYRPWSYNEQFF
TRBV14 | . | CASSLTSYNEQFF
TRBV7-9 | . | CASSPSGRSVHEQYF
TRBV19 | . | CASRAGVTDTQYF
TRBV27 | . | CASSDSSHEQYF
TRBV10-3 | . | CAIRNTGVRHYEQYF
TRBV7-2 | . | CASSTLGGVTHPYEQYF
TRBV4-3 | . | CASSQATGELFF
TRBV7-8 | . | CASSGNGQGDFAKNIQYF
TRBV29-1 | once | CSVDGGSNEQFF
TRBV6-1 | once | CASSEVILNTEAFF
TRBV7-3 | . | CASSPPRGTSLRTNEKLFF
TRBV15 | once | CATSRDRGRNEQFF
TRBV28 | . | CASSFRGYNEQFF
TRBV2 | . | CASRGQNSYEQYF
TRBV5-1 | . | CASSFIRTGSYEQYF
TRBV7-9 | . | CASSRFRTGMYEQYF
TRBV30 | . | CAWSEARGRNTGELFF
TRBV4-1 | . | CASSPTGTGAYEQYF
TRBV6-5 | . | CASSYPRQGAWEQYF
TRBV27 | . | CASSFLTGLGDEKLFF
TRBV2 | once | CASSERSWVTNTGELFF
TRBV10-3 | once | CAISDQGSYEQYF
TRBV21-1 | . | CASSKGSIAGITDTQYF
TRBV10-3 | . | CAISEAGTNYGYTF
TRBV13 | . | CASSHTSGPGYEQYF
TRBV19 | once | CASSSSSGEDQPQHF
TRBV14 | . | CASSQGAVLAEQYF
TRBV29-1 | . | CSVLGPRTAGIEDGYTF
TRBV11-2 | . | CASSYITGEQFF
TRBV15 | . | CATSTKTGINEKLFF